Presented here are 28 T cell receptor beta chains from one specimen sequenced in a study of shared clonotypes between healthy human individuals. Sequencing was performed with immunoSEQ multiplex PCR; in TCRdb, only in-frame clones are kept and a portion is missing. The data show about 1.1 million clones, with 70% to 85% seen just once and 0.89% held by the top ten. Sequenced sample: memory CD4+ T cells from PBMCs. As to subset: CD45RA-negative fraction. The origin of the receptors is a man between 18 and 35 years old in good health. Some clones in this sample may be carry-over from other donors' samples.

This clone came up a few times. J is TRBJ1-4 and V is TRBV7-8; D not certain. Germline V gene sequence: CDR1 SGHVS, CDR2 FQNEAQ. The CDR3 extends over 16 amino acids. Trimming took 5 bases from V and 7 from J, leaving 20 bases between them. CDR3 bases: TGTGCCAGCAGCCCCGAGAGAGCGGGGAGGATTGAAAAACTGTTTTTT. It is translated as CASSPERAGRIEKLFF. Drawing the rest from reference TRBV7-8 and TRBJ1-4, the complete variable domain is GAGVSQSPRYKVAKRGQDVALRCDPISGHVSLFWYQQALGQGPEFLTYFQNEAQLDKSGLPSDRFFAERPEGSVSTLKIQRTQQEDSAVYLCASSPERAGRIEKLFFGSGTQLSVL.

This clone has a handful of counts. This CDR3 is also generated by other DNA sequences in the sample. The V gene is TRBV28, the J gene TRBJ2-1; 7 nucleotides agree with TRBD2. With V trimmed by 4 bases and J by 0 bases, 6 bases remained unmatched. The CDR3 spans 16 residues. CDR1 is MDHEN, CDR2 SYDVKM, per germline. The CDR3: CASSSSGGSSYNEQFF. In nucleotides, the CDR3 is TGTGCCAGCAGTTCCTCGGGGGGAAGCTCCTACAATGAGCAGTTCTTC.

This clone was seen only a few times. The V call is TRBV2, the J call TRBJ1-5, with D possibly being TRBD1 (5 bases). The germline gives CDR1 SNHLY, CDR2 FYNNEI. The CDR3 is made up of 14 amino acids. V shed 3 bases and J shed 6 bases, with 12 bases lying between them. CDR3 amino acids: CASSDGGDGQPQHF. In nucleotides, the CDR3 is TGTGCCAGCAGTGATGGCGGGGACGGTCAGCCCCAGCATTTT.

This clone was counted a single time. The chain has TRBV6-5 and TRBJ1-3; D is possibly TRBD1 (5 bases). V dropped 5 bases and J dropped 8 bases, with 13 bases sitting between them. The CDR3 has 13 amino acids. Germline assignment: CDR1 MNHEY and CDR2 SVGAGI. The CDR3 loop reads CASSPPGGDTIYF. The CDR3, as DNA: TGTGCCAGCAGTCCCCCCGGAGGGGACACCATATATTTT.

J is TRBJ1-4 and V is TRBV29-1; D remains ambiguous. The CDR3 length is 13 residues. From germline, CDR1 is SQVTM and CDR2 ANQGSEA. The CDR3 loop is CRPVRGGNEKLFF. The CDR3 nucleotides are TGCAGACCCGTTAGAGGAGGTAATGAAAAACTGTTTTTT.

The V call is TRBV10-3, the J call TRBJ1-3, with a possible D match to TRBD1 (6 bases). The CDR3 covers 16 residues. Between the trimmed V and J ends, which lost 3 bases and 0 bases, there was a span of 12 bases. From germline, CDR1 is ENHRY and CDR2 SYGVKD. CDR3 in DNA: TGTGCCATCAGTGACTTGACAGGCCTCTCTGGAAACACCATATATTTT. Its protein is CAISDLTGLSGNTIYF.

This chain joins TRBV12-5 and TRBJ2-1; TRBD2 matches 15 bases. CDR3 size: 16 residues. Germline V CDR1 and CDR2: LGHNT, FRNRAP. After removal of 5 bases from V and 6 bases from J, the junction contained 5 bases not matched to a gene. In nucleotides, the CDR3 is TGTGCTAGTGGTGCGGGACTAGCGGGAGGAGGCAATGAGCAGTTCTTC. The encoded protein is CASGAGLAGGGNEQFF.

The genes are TRBV5-6 and TRBJ2-3; D is unresolved. Germline CDR1 reads SGHDT; CDR2 reads YYEEEE. Trimming cost V 0 bases and J 6 bases, with 8 bases left between them. The CDR3 loop spans 13 amino acids. The CDR3 nucleotides are TGTGCCAGCAGCTTGGGAGCTCCGGATACGCAGTATTTT. Translation: CASSLGAPDTQYF.

The chain uses TRBV11-3 and TRBJ2-7; unclear D gene. Germline values: CDR1 SGHNT, CDR2 YENEEA. The CDR3 extends over 13 amino acids. The V end was cut by 4 bases, the J end by 5 bases, with 12 bases between. In DNA form, the CDR3 reads TGTGCCAGCAGCTCTGGCCCTTCGAACGAGCAGTACTTC. Translating gives CASSSGPSNEQYF.

DNA for the CDR3: TGTGCCAGCAGCTTCGAGGGGAGGTCGGATACGCAGTATTTT. It is translated as CASSFEGRSDTQYF. The V gene is TRBV7-2, the J gene TRBJ2-3; maybe TRBD2 (6 bases). CDR1 SGHTA and CDR2 FQGNSA come from the germline V gene. Between the trimmed V and J ends, which lost 3 bases and 6 bases, there was a span of 13 bases. The CDR3 has 14 amino acids.

The chain couples TRBV5-4 to TRBJ1-1; TRBD1 matches at 9 bases. Trimming cost V 5 bases and J 7 bases; bases outside gene matches: 9. Germline V gene data show CDR1 as SGHNT and CDR2 as YYREEE (reference sequence). The CDR3 is 14 residues long. The CDR3 DNA is TGTGCCAGCAGAGCCGGGGGACAGGGAGGTGAAGCTTTCTTT. It translates to CASRAGGQGGEAFF.

The chain is built from TRBV12-5 and TRBJ1-1; no clear D gene. The V gene's germline CDR1 is LGHNT and CDR2 FRNRAP. The CDR3 covers 13 residues. Trimming left V 1 base short and J 4 bases short, with 7 bases between. In DNA, the CDR3 is TGTGCTAGTGGTTTGGGGGGAAGCACTGAAGCTTTCTTT. This codes for CASGLGGSTEAFF.

The rearrangement uses TRBV10-2 and TRBJ2-1; D is ambiguous. The CDR3 sequence is 13 residues long. Trimming took off 2 bases at V and 9 bases at J, with 11 bases between the two ends. The germline V gene has CDR1 WSHSY and CDR2 SAAADI. In nucleotides, the CDR3 is TGCGCCAGCAGTGAGATGGTAGTACCTGAGCAGTTCTTC. It yields the protein CASSEMVVPEQFF.

This rearrangement joins TRBV18 to TRBJ2-1, with TRBD2 identical over 8 bases. From germline, CDR1 is KGHSH and CDR2 LQKENI. The ends lost 3 bases at V and 7 bases at J; junction bases unmatched: 11. The CDR3 spans 16 residues. The CDR3 region has the DNA TGTGCCAGCTCACCGAATAGCGGGATAGGTTTGAATGAGCAGTTCTTC. It specifies CASSPNSGIGLNEQFF.

The table lists this clone with a count of one. The rearrangement joins TRBV7-9 to TRBJ1-1, with 8 bases lining up with TRBD1. CDR3 length equals 16 residues. V was clipped by 3 bases and J by 0 bases; unmatched bases: 6. Germline lookup yields CDR1 SEHNR and CDR2 FQNEAQ (reference sequence). CDR3 nucleotide sequence: TGTGCCAGCAGCTTCCAGGGGGCCGGGATGAACACTGAAGCTTTCTTT. Protein sequence: CASSFQGAGMNTEAFF. Filled out from reference TRBV7-9 and TRBJ1-1, the complete variable domain reads DTGVSQNPRHKITKRGQNVTFRCDPISEHNRLYWYRQTLGQGPEFLTYFQNEAQLEKSRLLSDRFSAERPKGSFSTLEIQRTEQGDSAMYLCASSFQGAGMNTEAFFGQGTRLTVV.

The chain employs TRBV7-6 and TRBJ2-5; 7 bases are shared with TRBD1. V gave up 5 bases and J gave up 0 bases; unmatched junction bases: 9. This CDR3 is built from 16 residues. Germline V gene lookup returns CDR1 SGHVS and CDR2 FNYEAQ. The DNA of the CDR3 is TGTGCCAGCAGCATTGGACAGGCTCCGTACCAAGAGACCCAGTACTTC. Its translation: CASSIGQAPYQETQYF.

The chain recombines TRBV4-2 with TRBJ1-2, with TRBD1 as a possible D gene (5 bases). The V end was cut by 1 base, the J end by 4 bases, with 13 bases between. The CDR3 runs to 15 residues. Looked up from germline, CDR1 is LGHNA and CDR2 is YNFKEQ. The CDR3 loop is CASSQAGGGSYGYTF. CDR3 in DNA: TGTGCCAGCAGCCAAGCCGGGGGAGGTAGCTATGGCTACACCTTC.

This chain connects TRBV2 to TRBJ2-7; D gene uncertain. The V end was cut by 3 bases, the J end by 4 bases, with 4 bases between. Germline V gene lookup returns CDR1 SNHLY and CDR2 FYNNEI. The CDR3 covers 11 residues. The CDR3 DNA follows: TGTGCCAGCAGTGAGGTGTACGAGCAGTACTTC. Translation gives CASSEVYEQYF.

This chain joins TRBV6-4 and TRBJ1-2, with 9 positions matching TRBD1. CDR1 MRHNA and CDR2 SNTAGT come from the germline V gene. Germline trimming cut 6 bases from V and 2 bases from J; bases unmatched to any gene: 7. The CDR3 length is 15 residues. This chain's CDR3 is CASSENRGRNYGYTF. The CDR3 DNA follows: TGTGCCAGCAGCGAAAACAGGGGGCGGAACTATGGCTACACCTTC.

This chain links TRBV7-2 with TRBJ2-7; 10 bases map to TRBD1. Germline-derived CDR1 and CDR2 are SGHTA and FQGNSA. The ends lost 4 bases at V and 2 bases at J; junction bases unmatched: 8. The CDR3 is 16 residues long. The CDR3 protein is CASSYRTGGTTYEQYF. In nucleotides, the CDR3 is TGTGCCAGCAGCTACCGGACAGGGGGTACCACCTACGAGCAGTACTTC.

V usage is TRBV4-1 and J usage is TRBJ2-3; 10 bases line up with TRBD2. V was clipped by 1 base and J by 0 bases; unmatched bases: 10. Germline CDR1 is MGHRA and CDR2 is YSYEKL. This CDR3 contains 19 residues. CDR3 DNA sequence: TGCGCCAGCAGCCAAGGTGGTGCGCGACTAGCGGGTAGCACAGATACGCAGTATTTT. Translating gives CASSQGGARLAGSTDTQYF.

The chain has TRBV11-2 and TRBJ2-7, with D perhaps TRBD2 (5 bases). Germline assignment: CDR1 SGHAT and CDR2 FQNNGV. The CDR3 extends over 18 amino acids. The V end was cut by 2 bases, the J end by 4 bases, with 24 bases between. The CDR3 region has the DNA TGTGCCAGCAGCTTACGTTTGGGAACTAGGAGTTGGGTTTACGAGCAGTACTTC. It encodes CASSLRLGTRSWVYEQYF.

The chain uses TRBV20-1 and TRBJ2-3; tentatively, D is TRBD2 (6 bases). Per germline, CDR1 DFQATT and CDR2 SNEGSKA (reference sequence). The CDR3 totals 11 residues. DNA of the CDR3: TGCAGCGTCCCGGGAGTCGATACGCAGTATTTT. Encoded protein: CSVPGVDTQYF.

The V and J genes are TRBV5-3 and TRBJ1-2, with D unclear. TRBV5-3 carries the ORF label, with uncertain function. The CDR3 has 11 amino acids. V was pared by 4 bases and J by 7 bases, with 8 bases between. The CDR3 DNA sequence: TGTGCCAGAAGCCGCAGAGGTGGCTACACCTTC. This gives the protein CARSRRGGYTF.

The chain joins TRBV9 to TRBJ2-1; the match to TRBD2 covers 8 bases. The V and J ends lost 4 bases and 7 bases, in that order; junction bases with no gene match: 7. The CDR3 is 14 amino acids. Germline CDR1 and CDR2: SGDLS and YYNGEE. CDR3 in DNA: TGTGCCAGCAGCTCTATAGCGGGATCTAATGAGCAGTTCTTC. Encoded protein: CASSSIAGSNEQFF.

The V gene is TRBV27, the J gene TRBJ2-3; 13 bases line up with TRBD2. CDR3 size: 17 residues. The germline CDR1 and CDR2 sequences are MNHEY and SMNVEV (reference sequence). V was clipped by 5 bases and J by 2 bases; unmatched bases: 7. The CDR3 reads CASSRGGLAGLTDTQYF. CDR3 in DNA: TGTGCCAGCAGTCGCGGGGGACTAGCGGGACTCACAGATACGCAGTATTTT.

V and J are TRBV28 and TRBJ2-7; 9 bases fit TRBD2. The junction had 10 bases not matched to a gene; V was cut back by 6 bases and J by 4 bases. Germline lookup yields CDR1 MDHEN and CDR2 SYDVKM. This CDR3 is 15 amino acids long. CDR3 nucleotides: TGTGCCAGCAGCCTCGCGGGAGGGCCTAGGTACGAGCAGTACTTC. This translates into CASSLAGGPRYEQYF.

This CDR3 is CASSPGQGRNTIYF. For the CDR3, the DNA is TGTGCCAGCAGCCCTGGACAGGGTCGGAACACCATATATTTT. This chain connects TRBV9 to TRBJ1-3; TRBD1 matches 8 bases. The CDR3 is 14 residues long. V shed 4 bases and J 7 bases; nucleotides not matched to a gene: 7. CDR1 is SGDLS, CDR2 YYNGEE, per germline.